The sequence of this T cell receptor (beta chain) was determined in a study of T cell responses to AZD1222 COVID-19 vaccine. Background on the study: Investigators merged groups given second doses at roughly 4 or roughly 12 weeks. Overall study findings and caveats: Spike as a whole was targeted by vaccine-associated CD4 TCRs, dominant at 160-218 and 743-854. White British people made up most donors, females outnumbered males, and clonal diversity was possibly underestimated.

As concerns this clone: The antigen is unknown.

TCRdb's copy holds only in-frame clones and misses some; the assay was immunoSEQ multiplex PCR. The sample has 100,000 to 150,000 clones; around 84% are singletons. Trimming cost V 8 bases and J 0 bases, with 5 bases left between them. The CDR3 extends over 12 amino acids. Germline-derived CDR1 and CDR2 are MDHEN and SYDVKM. The chain joins TRBV28 to TRBJ1-3; no firm D call. The clonotype was recovered from an adult in good health. The material sequenced was peripheral blood, taken on day 0 of AZD1222 vaccination. The CDR3 spells CASGDSGNTIYF. The CDR3, as DNA: TGTGCCAGCGGAGACTCTGGAAACACCATATATTTT.